This T cell receptor (beta chain) emerged from a study of blood T cell repertoires in COVID-19. Here immunoSEQ multiplex PCR was the method, and the copy in TCRdb shows in-frame clones only, minus some. This table has around 100,000 clones, 88% appearing once. CDR3 length: 15 residues. V lost 3 bases to trimming and J lost 5 bases; unmatched junction nucleotides: 7. Germline V gene sequence: CDR1 LGHNA, CDR2 YNFKEQ. This clone came up once. The rearrangement joins TRBV4-2 to TRBJ2-5, with 9 bases that match TRBD1. The TCR sequence derives from a human donor in a cohort sampled during active COVID-19. The sample was peripheral blood. The CDR3: CASSHYRGRAETQYF. Written as DNA, the CDR3 is TGTGCCAGCAGCCATTACAGGGGGCGCGCGGAGACCCAGTACTTC.